Included here is one T cell receptor (beta chain) sequence, with context. Its specificity is unknown. This sample is drawn from a study of identical twins. Germline CDR1 and CDR2: DFQATT and SNEGSKA (reference sequence). With V trimmed by 0 bases and J by 10 bases, 6 bases remained unmatched. The CDR3 contains 14 residues. Unique molecular identifiers were present on the cDNA, and a universal primer site came from template switching. TCRdb re-called the 5' RACE reads with MiXCR, one entry per CDR3 protein. The table shows more than 200,000 distinct CDR3 sequences, with more than 13% occurring only once. General study points: Alpha sequences that were out-of-frame and twin-shared showed an excess of low generation probability.

The gene calls are TRBV20-1 and TRBJ2-1; 10 bases fit TRBD2. The source material was memory (CD45RO+) T cells sorted from blood. This receptor was identified in a woman in her late teens or twenties in good health. The CDR3 here is CSAREASGSSEQFF. The CDR3 nucleotides are TGCAGTGCTAGAGAAGCTAGCGGGAGCAGCGAGCAGTTCTTC.